This paragraph covers one T cell receptor beta chain sequence. The antigen is undetermined. The sample originates from a study of brain T cells in children with intractable seizures. The sequenced cases were selected for having the highest brain T cell transcript signatures. CDR1 and CDR2 from the germline V gene are KGHDR and SFDVKD. V was pared by 4 bases and J by 7 bases, with 18 bases between. The CDR3 length is 15 residues. TCRdb's table, derived via immunoSEQ multiplex PCR, lists solely in-frame clones and lacks some. The sample lists roughly 9,500 clones, less than 70% occurring once. Overall study results and limits: Absence of clones before surgery may stem from lower sequencing depth.

The chain is built from TRBV24-1 and TRBJ1-1; D uncertain. The sequencing used resected brain tissue, collected at surgery. This sequence was found in a girl aged 2 to 9 with tuberous sclerosis and intractable seizures. The CDR3 DNA reads as TGTGCCACCAGTGACCCCGGGAGAACCGGTAATGAAGCTTTCTTT. Its translation is CATSDPGRTGNEAFF.